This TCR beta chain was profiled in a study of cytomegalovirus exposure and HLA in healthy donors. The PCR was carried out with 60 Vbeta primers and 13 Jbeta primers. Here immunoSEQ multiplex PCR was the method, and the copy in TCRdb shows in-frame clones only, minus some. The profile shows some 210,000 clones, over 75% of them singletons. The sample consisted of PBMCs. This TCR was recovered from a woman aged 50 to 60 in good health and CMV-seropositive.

CDR3 loop: CASSESGNYGYTF. The CDR3 DNA follows: TGTGCCAGCAGTGAATCAGGGAACTATGGCTACACCTTC. The genes are TRBV6-1 and TRBJ1-2; D possibly corresponds to TRBD1 (5 bases). The CDR3 is 13 amino acids. Trimming shortened V by 2 bases and J by 2 bases, and 6 bases separated the two germline ends. Germline assignment: CDR1 MNHNS and CDR2 SASEGT.